What follows is one TCR beta chain and its context. These data originate in a study of blood T cell dynamics during melanoma immunotherapy. Clones were read by immunoSEQ multiplex PCR, and TCRdb kept only the in-frame ones, dropping some. The sample has 7,000 to 8,500 clones; around nine tenths are singletons. Per the germline V gene, CDR1 is SGHRS and CDR2 is YFSETQ. The CDR3 contains 13 residues. The ends lost 4 bases at V and 4 bases at J; junction bases unmatched: 4. Time point meaning: week 3, after first cycle of checkpoint inhibitor. One draw preceded checkpoint blockade; another followed its first cycle at week 3.

The specimen was blood, collected from a patient treated with checkpoint blockade. V is TRBV5-1 and J is TRBJ1-2, with TRBD1 matching 7 bases. The clonotype was recovered from a human donor with melanoma. CDR3 DNA sequence: TGCGCCAGCAGCGCGGGACAGTCCTATGGCTACACCTTC. This translates into CASSAGQSYGYTF.